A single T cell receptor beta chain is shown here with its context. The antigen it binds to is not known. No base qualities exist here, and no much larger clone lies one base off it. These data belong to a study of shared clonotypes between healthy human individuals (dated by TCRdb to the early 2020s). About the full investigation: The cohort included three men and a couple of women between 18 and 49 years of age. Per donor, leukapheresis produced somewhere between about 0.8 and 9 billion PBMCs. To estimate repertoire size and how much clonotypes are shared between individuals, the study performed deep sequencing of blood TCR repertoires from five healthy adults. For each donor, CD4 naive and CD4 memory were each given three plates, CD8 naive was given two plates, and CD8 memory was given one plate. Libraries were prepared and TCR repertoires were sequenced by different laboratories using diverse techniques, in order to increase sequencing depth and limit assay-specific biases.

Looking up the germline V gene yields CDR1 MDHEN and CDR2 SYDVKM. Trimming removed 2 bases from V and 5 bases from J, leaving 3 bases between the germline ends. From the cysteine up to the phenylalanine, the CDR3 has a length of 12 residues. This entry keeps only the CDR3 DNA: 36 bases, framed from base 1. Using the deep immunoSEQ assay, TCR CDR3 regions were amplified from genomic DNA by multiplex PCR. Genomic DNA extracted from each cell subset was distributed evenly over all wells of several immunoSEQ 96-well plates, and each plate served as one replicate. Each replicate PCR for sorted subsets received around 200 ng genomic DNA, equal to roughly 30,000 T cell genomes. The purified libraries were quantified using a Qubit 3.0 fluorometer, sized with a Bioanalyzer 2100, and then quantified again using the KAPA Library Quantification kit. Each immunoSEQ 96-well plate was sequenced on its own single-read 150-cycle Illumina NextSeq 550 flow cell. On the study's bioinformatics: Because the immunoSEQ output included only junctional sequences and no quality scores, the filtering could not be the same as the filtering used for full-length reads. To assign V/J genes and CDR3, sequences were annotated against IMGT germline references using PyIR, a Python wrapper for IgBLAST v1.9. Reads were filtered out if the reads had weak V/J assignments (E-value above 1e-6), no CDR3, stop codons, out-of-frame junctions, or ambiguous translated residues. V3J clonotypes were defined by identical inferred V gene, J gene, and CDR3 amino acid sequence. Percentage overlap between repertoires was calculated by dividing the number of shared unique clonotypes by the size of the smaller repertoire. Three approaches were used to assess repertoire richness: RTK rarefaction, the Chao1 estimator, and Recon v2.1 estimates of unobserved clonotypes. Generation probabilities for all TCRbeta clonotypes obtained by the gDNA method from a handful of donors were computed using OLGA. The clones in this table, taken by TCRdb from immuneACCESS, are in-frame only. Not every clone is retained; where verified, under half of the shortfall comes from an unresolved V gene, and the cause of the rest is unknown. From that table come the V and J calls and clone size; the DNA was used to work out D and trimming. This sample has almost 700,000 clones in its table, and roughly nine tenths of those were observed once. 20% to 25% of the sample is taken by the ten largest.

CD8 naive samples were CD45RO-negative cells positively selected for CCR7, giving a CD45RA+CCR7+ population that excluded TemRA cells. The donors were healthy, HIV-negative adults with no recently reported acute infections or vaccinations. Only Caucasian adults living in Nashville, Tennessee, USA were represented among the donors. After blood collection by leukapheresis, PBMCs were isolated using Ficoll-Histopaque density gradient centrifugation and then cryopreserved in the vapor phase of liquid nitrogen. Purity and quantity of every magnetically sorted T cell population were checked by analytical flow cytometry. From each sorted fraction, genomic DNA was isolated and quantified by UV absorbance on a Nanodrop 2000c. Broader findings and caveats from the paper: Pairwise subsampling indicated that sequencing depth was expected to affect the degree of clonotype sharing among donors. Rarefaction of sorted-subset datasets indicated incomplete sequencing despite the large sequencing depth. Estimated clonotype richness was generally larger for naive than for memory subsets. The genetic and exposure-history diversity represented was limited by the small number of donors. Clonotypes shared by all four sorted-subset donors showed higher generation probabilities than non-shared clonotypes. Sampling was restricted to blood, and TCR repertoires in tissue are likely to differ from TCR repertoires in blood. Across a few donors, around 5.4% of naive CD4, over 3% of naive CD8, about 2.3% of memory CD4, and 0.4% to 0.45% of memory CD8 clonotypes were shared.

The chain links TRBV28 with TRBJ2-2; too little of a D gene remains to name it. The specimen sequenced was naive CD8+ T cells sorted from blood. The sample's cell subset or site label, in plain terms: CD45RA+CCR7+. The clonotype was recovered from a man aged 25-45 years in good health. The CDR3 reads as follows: CASSLVTGELFF. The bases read TGTGCCAGCAGTTTAGTAACCGGGGAGCTGTTTTTT.